Here is one T cell receptor beta chain with its context. Antigen: not known. Every one of the patients relapsed after autologous stem cell transplantation (brentuximab vedotin exposure was variable). Only in-frame clones appear in the TCRdb table, and some are missing; sequencing was by immunoSEQ multiplex PCR. The sample has some 90,000 clones; about nine tenths are singletons. V was pared by 5 bases and J by 0 bases, with 12 bases between. This CDR3 has 15 residues. CDR1 and CDR2 (germline): SGHRS, YFSETQ. This sample stems from a study of PD-1 blockade in classical Hodgkin lymphoma. Regarding the study as a whole: In CD4+ cells, TCR diversity went up significantly by C4D1, but in CD8+ cells it did not.

V gene TRBV5-1 combines with J gene TRBJ2-1; maybe TRBD1 (5 bases). This receptor was taken from a human donor with classical Hodgkin lymphoma. Sequencing was performed on peripheral blood mononuclear cells (PBMCs), taken before the second cycle of nivolumab. The CDR3: CASRETGSSYNEQFF. CDR3 DNA sequence: TGCGCCAGCAGGGAAACAGGTAGCTCCTACAATGAGCAGTTCTTC. The full variable domain, in which reference TRBV5-1 and TRBJ2-1 provide the parts outside the CDR3, is KAGVTQTPRYLIKTRGQQVTLSCSPISGHRSVSWYQQTPGQGLQFLFEYFSETQRNKGNFPGRFSGRQFSNSRSEMNVSTLELGDSALYLCASRETGSSYNEQFFGPGTRLTVL.